This TCR beta chain was sequenced during a study of long-term antiretroviral therapy in people with HIV. General observations from the study: Controls had broader CDR3 length ranges than HIV repertoires did.

With regard to this clone: The antigen remains unidentified.

A v3.0 immunoSEQ assay was performed at survey level. TCRdb keeps only in-frame clones here, not all; method: immunoSEQ multiplex PCR. The sample lists tens of thousands of clones; 87% were seen once. This material consisted of unsorted PBMCs, taken 1.1 years after starting antiretroviral therapy. The source is a man between 18 and 35 years old with HIV.

This chain's CDR3 is CASGFNRELNEQFF. In DNA, the CDR3 is TGTGCCAGCGGCTTTAATCGGGAGCTCAATGAGCAGTTCTTC. The chain is built from TRBV14 and TRBJ2-1; TRBD2 is a possible D gene (6 bases). The CDR3 extends over 14 amino acids. V shed 8 bases and J shed 6 bases, with 17 bases lying between them. Germline V gives CDR1 SGHDN, CDR2 FVKESK.